The sample holds a few counts of the clone carrying this TCR beta chain. This sample was included in a study of blood T cell repertoires in COVID-19. The CDR3 is made up of 13 amino acids. The germline CDR1 and CDR2 sequences are MNHEY and SMNVEV (reference sequence). The V gene lost 3 bases and the J gene lost 3 bases, with 6 bases spanning the gap. Clones were read by immunoSEQ multiplex PCR, and TCRdb kept only the in-frame ones, dropping some. Of tens of thousands of clones listed, around 89% are singletons. The origin of this receptor is a woman aged 80 or over with active COVID-19. The sample taken for sequencing was peripheral blood. The chain couples TRBV27 to TRBJ2-1, with D possibly being TRBD1 (5 bases). The CDR3 coding sequence is TGTGCCAGCAGTTTCCAGGGCTACAATGAGCAGTTCTTC. Translation gives CASSFQGYNEQFF.